Following are 31 T cell receptor beta chains from one sample sequenced in a study of spatial heterogeneity in lung cancer. The time point is: sample taken at primary tumor resection. TCRdb reprocessed the 5' RACE reads with MiXCR, giving one entry per CDR3 protein. The data show 9,100 or so distinct CDR3 sequences, with approximately 50% seen just once and 28% held by the top ten. Study-wide findings and caveats: Intratumoral expanded alpha and beta TCR counts were found to track tumor mutation counts.

These receptors have no identified antigens. The sample in question was lung tumor tissue, obtained at surgery. These receptors were obtained from a female donor with early-stage non-small cell lung cancer.

The sample holds a few counts of this clonotype. This beta chain came through as a stray read in a library set up for alpha chains, and its size says little. The V call is TRBV6-5, the J call TRBJ2-2, with D maybe TRBD2 (5 bases). V was shortened by 2 bases and J by 0 bases, with 10 bases between the two germline ends. The CDR3 consists of 16 residues. Germline V gene lookup returns CDR1 MNHEY and CDR2 SVGAGI. The CDR3 bases are TGTGCCAGCAGTTACATGGCGGGCGCGAACACCGGGGAGCTGTTTTTT. The encoded protein is CASSYMAGANTGELFF.

Concerning this clonotype: Since the library was made to target alpha chains, this beta chain is a stray read and its abundance is not meaningful. The V and J genes are TRBV6-1 and TRBJ2-5; 8 bases agree with TRBD1. V shed 2 bases and J 2 bases; nucleotides not matched to a gene: 4. Germline V gene data show CDR1 as MNHNS and CDR2 as SASEGT. The CDR3 is 15 amino acids. CDR3 nucleotide sequence: TGTGCCAGCAGTGAAAGACAGGGGATTCAAGAGACCCAGTACTTC. It is translated as CASSERQGIQETQYF.

Remarks on this clonotype: This beta chain was picked up by a library intended for alpha chains and is off target, so its count carries little meaning. V is TRBV3-1 and J is TRBJ1-2; 7 bases match TRBD1. Germline V lookup: CDR1 LGHDT, CDR2 YNNKEL (reference sequence). The CDR3 is made up of 14 amino acids. V shed 2 bases and J 8 bases; nucleotides not matched to a gene: 8. CDR3 DNA: TGTGCCAGCAGCCAAAATAATGGAGGGGGCGGCTACACCTTC. Encoded protein: CASSQNNGGGGYTF.

This clonotype occurred a few times. With the library built for alpha chains, this beta chain is off target and its frequency is not meaningful. The chain carries TRBV12-3 or TRBV12-4 and TRBJ1-3; tentatively, D is TRBD1 (6 bases). CDR3 length: 16 amino acids. Trimming left V 6 bases short and J 0 bases short, with 15 bases between. The CDR3 sequence is CASSPGDGHSGNTIYF. The CDR3 DNA reads TGTGCCAGCAGCCCAGGGGACGGTCACTCTGGAAACACCATATATTTT.

About this clonotype: This beta chain lies outside the target of a library built for alpha chains; its clone size means little. This CDR3 is CASSLDAQGEGEQFF. The CDR3 DNA reads TGTGCCAGCAGCTTAGATGCACAGGGGGAGGGTGAGCAGTTCTTC. The chain recombines TRBV7-8 with TRBJ2-1, with D tentatively TRBD1 (8 bases). The germline V gene has CDR1 SGHVS and CDR2 FQNEAQ. CDR3 length equals 15 residues. V was clipped by 1 base and J by 9 bases, with 16 bases between them.

This clonotype came up a few times. Since the library was made to target alpha chains, this beta chain is a stray read and its abundance is not meaningful. The rearrangement joins TRBV6-2 or TRBV6-3 to TRBJ2-1; D is perhaps TRBD2 (6 bases). From germline, CDR1 is MNHEY and CDR2 SVGEGT. Deletions cut 6 bases from V and 3 bases from J, with 15 bases between. The CDR3 is made up of 15 amino acids. This CDR3 is CASSWGEPGYNEQFF. CDR3 nucleotides: TGTGCCAGCAGCTGGGGGGAGCCTGGCTACAATGAGCAGTTCTTC.

This clonotype occurred a few times. This beta chain appears as a stray read in a library generated for alpha chains; its size is not informative. The chain uses TRBV29-1 and TRBJ1-1, with D possibly TRBD1 on 5 matching bases. Germline V gene lookup returns CDR1 SQVTM and CDR2 ANQGSEA. Trimming pared 7 bases from V and 7 bases from J, leaving 16 bases between. The length of the CDR3 is 12 residues. CDR3 nucleotide sequence: TGCAGCGCTAACCGGGCGGGGGATGAAGCTTTCTTT. It specifies CSANRAGDEAFF. The full variable domain, with the rest looked up from reference TRBV29-1 and TRBJ1-1, is SAVISQKPSRDICQRGTSLTIQCQVDSQVTMMFWYRQQPGQSLTLIATANQGSEATYESGFVIDKFPISRPNLTFSTLTVSNMSPEDSSIYLCSANRAGDEAFFGQGTRLTVV.

Turning to this clonotype: In a library made to pick up alpha chains, this beta chain is a stray read with a size that means little. The J gene is TRBJ1-2, the V gene TRBV12-3 or TRBV12-4; the D is unclear. V was trimmed by 3 bases and J by 4 bases, leaving 9 bases between them. This CDR3 spans 13 amino acids. CDR3 in amino acids: CASSLDVRYGYTF. The CDR3 nucleotides are TGTGCCAGCAGTTTGGACGTTCGCTATGGCTACACCTTC.

Worth noting for this clonotype: The library was prepared for alpha chains; this beta chain is a stray read, so its frequency means little. The gene calls are TRBV6-1 and TRBJ2-7, with D tentatively TRBD2 (5 bases). V was trimmed by 8 bases and J by 4 bases, leaving 15 bases between them. The germline gives CDR1 MNHNS, CDR2 SASEGT. The CDR3 is 13 amino acids. The CDR3 loop reads CASWRGRRYEQYF. The CDR3 nucleotides are TGTGCCAGCTGGAGAGGGCGGAGATACGAGCAGTACTTC.

With regard to this clonotype: Because the library targeted alpha chains, this beta chain is an off-target read whose size means little. The J gene is TRBJ1-5, the V gene TRBV7-9; 7 nucleotides agree with TRBD1. V trimming: 5 bases; J trimming: 1 base; junction bases outside the gene matches: 11. This CDR3 contains 17 residues. The germline gives CDR1 SEHNR, CDR2 FQNEAQ (reference sequence). The CDR3 region is CASSPRSADRSNQPQHF. Written as DNA, the CDR3 is TGTGCCAGCAGCCCCCGCTCTGCGGACAGGAGCAATCAGCCCCAGCATTTT.

This clonotype was observed a few times. This beta chain was picked up by a library intended for alpha chains and is off target, so its count carries little meaning. V usage is TRBV12-3 or TRBV12-4 and J usage is TRBJ2-1; no reliable D call. Deletions cut 3 bases from V and 7 bases from J, with 1 base between. This CDR3 has 10 residues. CDR3 residues: CASSLNEQFF. CDR3 DNA sequence: TGTGCCAGCAGTTTGAATGAGCAGTTCTTC.

As regards this clonotype: A library made for alpha chains picked up this beta chain off target, so its size means little. The chain recombines TRBV3-1 with TRBJ1-6, with D perhaps matching TRBD1 (6 bases). Trimming cost V 4 bases and J 8 bases, with 15 bases left between them. Germline V CDR1 and CDR2: LGHDT, YNNKEL (reference sequence). The CDR3 length is 15 residues. The CDR3 DNA sequence: TGTGCCAGCAGCCGAGGACGACAGGTGCATTCACCCCTCCACTTT. It encodes CASSRGRQVHSPLHF.

In regard to this clonotype: The library was built for alpha chains, so this beta chain is an off-target read and its size means little. The V and J genes are TRBV18 and TRBJ2-7; D is ambiguous. V was cut by 5 bases and J by 3 bases, with 14 bases left in between. Per germline, CDR1 KGHSH and CDR2 LQKENI. The CDR3 is made up of 14 amino acids. The chain's CDR3 is CASSEDLVSYEQYF. The CDR3 bases are TGTGCCAGCTCAGAGGACCTGGTAAGCTACGAGCAGTACTTC.

Remarks on this clonotype: This beta chain turned up in a library designed for alpha chains; as an off-target read, its abundance says little. The V call is TRBV4-1, the J call TRBJ2-6; TRBD1 or TRBD2 may be the D gene (5 bases each). Trimming shortened V by 1 base and J by 0 bases, and 10 bases separated the two germline ends. This CDR3 contains 17 residues. Germline V gives CDR1 MGHRA, CDR2 YSYEKL. The CDR3 region is CASSQGDGSSGANVLTF. CDR3 coding DNA: TGCGCCAGCAGCCAAGGGGACGGAAGCTCTGGGGCCAACGTCCTGACTTTC.

Comments on this clonotype: For a library built for alpha chains, this beta chain is a stray read; little rests on its size. J is TRBJ1-2 and V is TRBV7-9; 8 bases are a match to TRBD1. V trimming: 4 bases; J trimming: 0 bases; junction bases outside the gene matches: 10. Per the germline V gene, CDR1 is SEHNR and CDR2 is FQNEAQ (reference sequence). The CDR3 consists of 17 residues. The CDR3 loop reads CASSSTGTGGPNYGYTF. CDR3 in DNA: TGTGCCAGCAGCTCTACCGGGACAGGAGGCCCTAACTATGGCTACACCTTC.

Worth noting for this clonotype: The library was prepared for alpha chains; this beta chain is a stray read, so its frequency means little. The rearrangement joins TRBV4-2 to TRBJ1-5, with 7 bases lining up with TRBD1. Germline trimming cut 3 bases from V and 2 bases from J; bases unmatched to any gene: 7. From germline, CDR1 is LGHNA and CDR2 YNFKEQ. This CDR3 region has 16 residues. In nucleotides, the CDR3 is TGTGCCAGCAGCCATATGACAGGGCATGGCAATCAGCCCCAGCATTTT. As protein: CASSHMTGHGNQPQHF.

Concerning this clonotype: In a library made to pick up alpha chains, this beta chain is a stray read with a size that means little. The chain couples TRBV7-9 to TRBJ1-4; 9 nucleotides match TRBD1. Germline CDR1 SEHNR, CDR2 FQNEAQ (reference sequence). This CDR3 comprises 14 residues. With V trimmed by 4 bases and J by 8 bases, 5 bases remained unmatched. CDR3 protein: CASSSYRGREKLFF. The CDR3 bases are TGTGCCAGCAGCTCGTACAGGGGGCGGGAAAAACTGTTTTTT.

Comments on this clonotype: This beta chain turned up in a library designed for alpha chains; as an off-target read, its abundance says little. The J gene is TRBJ1-4, the V gene TRBV7-9; a possible D gene is TRBD1 (5 bases). The CDR3 consists of 17 residues. With 5 bases removed from V and 0 bases from J, the gap between germline ends came to 16 bases. Germline V gene sequence: CDR1 SEHNR, CDR2 FQNEAQ (reference sequence). CDR3 residues: CASSETPGTATNEKLFF. The DNA for the CDR3 is TGTGCCAGCAGCGAAACACCAGGGACCGCAACTAATGAAAAACTGTTTTTT. Full variable domain (remainder filled in from reference TRBV7-9 and TRBJ1-4): DTGVSQNPRHKITKRGQNVTFRCDPISEHNRLYWYRQTLGQGPEFLTYFQNEAQLEKSRLLSDRFSAERPKGSFSTLEIQRTEQGDSAMYLCASSETPGTATNEKLFFGSGTQLSVL.

This clonotype has a single count. Being off target in a library aimed at alpha chains, this beta chain has a size of little meaning. This chain joins TRBV7-2 and TRBJ1-4; D may be TRBD1 (5 bases). V was clipped by 5 bases and J by 8 bases, with 15 bases between them. Germline V CDR1 and CDR2: SGHTA, FQGNSA. The CDR3 consists of 14 residues. The DNA of the CDR3 is TGTGCCAGCAGCCCCCCCGGGACCGGCGAAAAACTGTTTTTT. Translated, it gives CASSPPGTGEKLFF.

This clonotype has a handful of counts. As an off-target read in a library built for alpha chains, this beta chain has a frequency of little significance. The J gene is TRBJ2-3, the V gene TRBV6-5; 12 positions agree with TRBD2. Losses at the gene ends were 5 bases for V and 7 bases for J; bases not matched to a gene: 4. The V gene's germline CDR1 is MNHEY and CDR2 SVGAGI. The CDR3 loop spans 14 amino acids. CDR3 nucleotides: TGTGCCAGCAGTGGACTAGCGGGGCTGAATACGCAGTATTTT. Its translation: CASSGLAGLNTQYF.

As to this clonotype: The library was prepared for alpha chains; this beta chain is a stray read, so its frequency means little. This chain links TRBV4-2 with TRBJ2-5; 11 nucleotides agree with TRBD1. CDR1 is LGHNA, CDR2 YNFKEQ, per germline. The CDR3 runs 16 residues. V gave up 2 bases and J gave up 5 bases; unmatched junction bases: 7. The CDR3 loop is CASSQLGQGAWETQYF. The CDR3 bases are TGTGCCAGCAGCCAACTAGGACAGGGGGCTTGGGAGACCCAGTACTTC.

With regard to this clonotype: This beta chain represents an off-target read in a library built for alpha chains; its size is of limited meaning. V is TRBV10-3 and J is TRBJ1-1, with D unclear. The CDR3 has 12 residues. Deletions cut 6 bases from V and 4 bases from J, with 9 bases between. Germline CDR1 is ENHRY and CDR2 is SYGVKD. CDR3 nucleotide sequence: TGTGCCATCAGGGACCTGGGCACTGAAGCTTTCTTT. Translating it yields CAIRDLGTEAFF.

This clonotype has more than one count but fewer than ten. The library was built for alpha chains, so this beta chain is an off-target read and its size means little. The chain recombines TRBV2 with TRBJ1-1; D is undetermined. Per germline, CDR1 SNHLY and CDR2 FYNNEI. The CDR3 length is 14 residues. Trimming removed 8 bases at V and 0 bases at J, with 13 bases between. CDR3 sequence: CASVSSWMNTEAFF. DNA for the CDR3: TGTGCCAGCGTGAGCTCCTGGATGAACACTGAAGCTTTCTTT.

This clonotype came up a few times. A library made for alpha chains picked up this beta chain off target, so its size means little. The V gene is TRBV2, the J gene TRBJ1-2; D remains unclear. V lost 7 bases to trimming and J lost 2 bases, with 8 bases between them. From germline, CDR1 is SNHLY and CDR2 FYNNEI. This CDR3 region has 12 residues. The CDR3 DNA reads as TGTGCCAGCACCCAGGACAACTATGGCTACACCTTC. The encoded protein is CASTQDNYGYTF.

Regarding this clonotype: As an off-target read in a library built for alpha chains, this beta chain has a frequency of little significance. V usage is TRBV4-2 and J usage is TRBJ1-6; a weak D match, TRBD1 (6 bases). The length of the CDR3 is 15 residues. Germline V gene data show CDR1 as LGHNA and CDR2 as YNFKEQ. Deletions cut 1 base from V and 14 bases from J, with 18 bases between. The CDR3 region has the DNA TGTGCCAGCAGCCAAGGTCTTCGGACAGTTCCGACCCTCCACTTT. Translation gives CASSQGLRTVPTLHF.

To note about this clonotype: Within a library made for alpha chains, this beta chain is off target, and its count is uninformative. V usage is TRBV11-1 and J usage is TRBJ2-5; D is ambiguous. The germline gives CDR1 SGHAT, CDR2 FQDESV (reference sequence). V was pared by 3 bases and J by 2 bases, with 7 bases between. The CDR3 runs to 13 residues. CDR3 nucleotides: TGTGCCAGCAGCTTTCAGGCGCAAGAGACCCAGTACTTC. This gives the protein CASSFQAQETQYF. Complete variable domain (other parts from reference TRBV11-1 and TRBJ2-5): EAEVAQSPRYKITEKSQAVAFWCDPISGHATLYWYRQILGQGPELLVQFQDESVVDDSQLPKDRFSAERLKGVDSTLKIQPAELGDSAMYLCASSFQAQETQYFGPGTRLLVL.

Details on this clonotype: This beta chain turned up in a library designed for alpha chains; as an off-target read, its abundance says little. The chain couples TRBV6-1 to TRBJ2-3; D may be TRBD2 (5 bases). The CDR3 runs to 14 residues. V dropped 5 bases and J dropped 3 bases, with 12 bases sitting between them. Per germline, CDR1 MNHNS and CDR2 SASEGT. The CDR3 sequence is CASSFRTGTDTQYF. As DNA, the CDR3 is TGTGCCAGCAGTTTCAGGACGGGGACAGATACGCAGTATTTT.

Concerning this clonotype: Within a library made for alpha chains, this beta chain is off target, and its count is uninformative. The rearrangement uses TRBV5-8 and TRBJ1-5; D is unclear. The CDR3 spans 12 residues. The V gene's germline CDR1 is SGHTS and CDR2 YDEGEE. With 4 bases removed from V and 7 bases from J, the gap between germline ends came to 9 bases. CDR3 sequence: CASSQLRQPQHF. CDR3 DNA: TGTGCCAGCAGCCAATTGAGGCAGCCCCAGCATTTT.

In the case of this clonotype: This beta chain came through as a stray read in a library set up for alpha chains, and its size says little. The gene calls are TRBV29-1 and TRBJ1-1; D is uncertain. V shed 4 bases and J shed 1 base, with 4 bases lying between them. Germline loops: CDR1 SQVTM, CDR2 ANQGSEA. CDR3 length equals 11 residues. CDR3 amino acids: CSVAPNTEAFF. The CDR3 DNA sequence: TGCAGCGTTGCCCCGAACACTGAAGCTTTCTTT.

In regard to this clonotype: A library prepared for alpha chains yielded this beta chain as an off-target read; its size is of little meaning. The chain links TRBV20-1 to TRBJ2-2, with TRBD2 identical over 9 bases. Germline CDR1 reads DFQATT; CDR2 reads SNEGSKA (reference sequence). CDR3 length: 16 residues. V lost 1 base to trimming and J lost 4 bases; unmatched junction nucleotides: 7. CDR3 residues: CSARGIAGEGTGELFF. The DNA of the CDR3 is TGCAGTGCTAGAGGGATAGCGGGAGAGGGCACCGGGGAGCTGTTTTTT.

This clonotype appeared a few times. A library made for alpha chains picked up this beta chain off target, so its size means little. The CDR3 bases are TGTGCCAGCAGAAACACAGGGGGCGGGGGGACCCAGTACTTC. Translation: CASRNTGGGGTQYF. The chain uses TRBV6-5 and TRBJ2-5; 9 nucleotides agree with TRBD1. The CDR3 is 14 amino acids. Losses at the gene ends were 6 bases for V and 7 bases for J; bases not matched to a gene: 9. Germline-derived CDR1 and CDR2 are MNHEY and SVGAGI.